The subject of this entry is one TCR beta chain. This specimen comes from a study of PD-1 blockade in mismatch repair-deficient tumors. Overall study: Patients had around 11 mismatch repair-deficient cancer types and were previously treated and progressing.

CDR3 size: 17 residues. V was cut by 0 bases and J by 3 bases, with 18 bases left in between. Germline loops: CDR1 LGHNT, CDR2 FRNRAP. The table came from immunoSEQ multiplex PCR; TCRdb's copy has only in-frame clones and leaves some out. The sample comprises tens of thousands of clones, 78% of which are singletons, and about 3% rests with the top ten. TCRs were sequenced from a few patients responding to pembrolizumab. The sample in question was peripheral blood, obtained 4 weeks after starting pembrolizumab. The sequence came from an adult with mismatch repair-deficient cancer. The gene calls are TRBV12-5 and TRBJ2-7; D is unresolved. CDR3 DNA sequence: TGTGCTAGTGGTTTGGTCCTTGGAGCAGCTCCTTACTACGAGCAGTACTTC. Translation: CASGLVLGAAPYYEQYF.